These 16 T cell receptor beta chains originate from one sample sequenced in a study of blood T cell repertoires in COVID-19. The method was immunoSEQ multiplex PCR; TCRdb's version includes in-frame clones alone and lacks a portion of them. The sample has 110,000 to 150,000 clones, about 87% seen once; the top ten hold 10% to 12%. Sequenced: PBMCs or T cells enriched from blood (not recorded which). The receptors were sampled from a man in his 60s who had recovered from COVID-19.

This clone was found once. The chain joins TRBV6-1 to TRBJ2-5; a possible D gene is TRBD1 (6 bases). This CDR3 has 14 amino acids. Per germline, CDR1 MNHNS and CDR2 SASEGT. Trimming took 1 base from V and 4 from J, leaving 10 bases between them. In nucleotides, the CDR3 is TGTGCCAGCAGTGAAGGGACAGCATCAGAGACCCAGTACTTC. Translation: CASSEGTASETQYF.

The rearrangement links TRBV6-5 to TRBJ1-3; 9 bases match TRBD1. The CDR3 is 15 residues long. CDR1 is MNHEY and CDR2 is SVGAGI in the germline V gene. The trim removed 7 bases at V and 3 bases at J, leaving 7 bases unmatched. The CDR3 DNA reads as TGTGCCAGCACCGGACAGGGGTACTATGGAAACACCATATATTTT. It yields the protein CASTGQGYYGNTIYF.

In this sample, this clone turned up once. The V gene is TRBV9, the J gene TRBJ1-6, with D possibly TRBD1 on 6 matching bases. The germline V gene has CDR1 SGDLS and CDR2 YYNGEE. The length of the CDR3 is 15 residues. Trimming pared 4 bases from V and 10 bases from J, leaving 18 bases between. The CDR3 region is CASSFRDKGESPLHF. Here the CDR3 DNA reads TGTGCCAGCAGCTTCCGGGACAAGGGCGAATCACCCCTCCACTTT.

J is TRBJ2-3 and V is TRBV2; no definite D call. Germline CDR1 and CDR2: SNHLY and FYNNEI. This CDR3 is built from 11 residues. Trimming pared 7 bases from V and 2 bases from J, leaving 4 bases between. The CDR3 DNA reads as TGTGCCAGCACCTTCACAGATACGCAGTATTTT. It is translated as CASTFTDTQYF.

J is TRBJ2-3 and V is TRBV19; 7 bases match TRBD1. The CDR3 runs 15 residues. The V and J ends lost 3 bases and 4 bases, in that order; junction bases with no gene match: 7. CDR1 and CDR2 from the germline V gene are LNHDA and SQIVND (reference sequence). In DNA form, the CDR3 reads TGTGCCAGTAGTATTAGTTACAGGGGTGCAGATACGCAGTATTTT. It yields the protein CASSISYRGADTQYF.

The chain uses TRBV4-2 and TRBJ1-1; no reliable D call. This CDR3 region has 16 residues. V dropped 0 bases and J dropped 3 bases, with 14 bases sitting between them. Per the germline V gene, CDR1 is LGHNA and CDR2 is YNFKEQ. The CDR3 DNA reads as TGTGCCAGCAGCCAAGAGTACGGTCCGAGTCACACTGAAGCTTTCTTT. It translates to CASSQEYGPSHTEAFF.

The chain has TRBV27 and TRBJ2-7, with 9 positions matching TRBD1. J lost 6 bases, V lost 6 bases, and 9 bases had no gene match. CDR1 MNHEY and CDR2 SMNVEV come from the germline V gene (reference sequence). This CDR3 comprises 14 residues. The CDR3 region is CASSHRTGAGEQYF. In DNA, the CDR3 is TGTGCCAGCAGCCATCGGACAGGGGCGGGCGAGCAGTACTTC.

The chain carries TRBV11-2 and TRBJ1-1; D unresolved. V dropped 1 base and J dropped 3 bases, with 12 bases sitting between them. The CDR3 consists of 15 residues. Germline V lookup: CDR1 SGHAT, CDR2 FQNNGV. CDR3: CASSLVSVTDTEAFF. The CDR3 DNA follows: TGTGCCAGCAGCTTAGTATCTGTCACGGACACTGAAGCTTTCTTT.

V usage is TRBV3-1 (or the pseudogene TRBV3-2) and J usage is TRBJ1-3; D is unresolved. This CDR3 is 11 amino acids long. Per the germline V gene, CDR1 is LGHDT and CDR2 is YNNKEL (reference sequence). Deletions cut 2 bases from V and 7 bases from J, with 3 bases between. The CDR3 bases are TGTGCCAGCAGCCAACTCAACACCATATATTTT. It specifies CASSQLNTIYF.

The chain is built from TRBV2 and TRBJ1-1; 11 positions match TRBD1. CDR1 and CDR2 (germline): SNHLY, FYNNEI. V shed 6 bases, J shed 4 bases, and the junction held 7 bases outside the gene matches. This CDR3 is 15 amino acids long. The CDR3 sequence is CASRATGTGGTEAFF. Here the CDR3 DNA reads TGTGCCAGCAGAGCAACCGGGACAGGGGGCACTGAAGCTTTCTTT.

This clone was observed once. The chain uses TRBV2 and TRBJ1-1; D is possibly TRBD1 (6 bases). CDR3 length equals 13 residues. Germline V lookup: CDR1 SNHLY, CDR2 FYNNEI. Trimming took 9 bases from V and 2 from J, leaving 13 bases between them. CDR3 sequence: CASLRQVNTEAFF. Here the CDR3 DNA reads TGTGCCAGTCTTCGACAGGTTAACACTGAAGCTTTCTTT.

The chain uses TRBV3-1 (or the pseudogene TRBV3-2) and TRBJ1-3, with a possible D match to TRBD1 (5 bases). Germline-derived CDR1 and CDR2 are LGHDT and YNNKEL (reference sequence). The CDR3 length is 15 residues. V gave up 3 bases and J gave up 1 base, with 10 bases separating them. As DNA, the CDR3 is TGTGCCAGCAGCCAGGGGGAGGTATCTGGAAACACCATATATTTT. Amino acid sequence: CASSQGEVSGNTIYF.

CDR3 protein: CASSQPGQENEKLFF. The DNA for the CDR3 is TGTGCCAGCAGCCAACCTGGACAGGAGAATGAAAAACTGTTTTTT. The rearrangement links TRBV4-2 to TRBJ1-4; 7 nucleotides match TRBD1. V gave up 2 bases and J gave up 5 bases; unmatched junction bases: 5. CDR1 is LGHNA and CDR2 is YNFKEQ in the germline V gene. This CDR3 comprises 15 residues.

The chain combines TRBV5-4 with TRBJ2-5; 12 bases match TRBD2. CDR1 SGHNT and CDR2 YYREEE come from the germline V gene (reference sequence). The CDR3 contains 16 residues. The ends lost 3 bases at V and 1 base at J; junction bases unmatched: 4. The CDR3 loop is CASSYGLAGLQETQYF. DNA of the CDR3: TGTGCCAGCAGCTATGGACTAGCGGGACTCCAAGAGACCCAGTACTTC.

The chain carries TRBV27 and TRBJ2-1; 14 nucleotides agree with TRBD2. Germline loops: CDR1 MNHEY, CDR2 SMNVEV (reference sequence). This CDR3 is 17 amino acids long. Trimming removed 6 bases from V and 0 bases from J; junction bases left unmatched: 4. The CDR3 coding sequence is TGTGCCAGCAGGGGACTAGCGGGGGAGAGCTCCTACAATGAGCAGTTCTTC. Its translation: CASRGLAGESSYNEQFF.

The rearrangement uses TRBV7-2 and TRBJ2-1, with TRBD2 matching over 11 bases. This CDR3 is 14 amino acids long. The germline gives CDR1 SGHTA, CDR2 FQGNSA. The V and J ends lost 3 bases and 9 bases, in that order; junction bases with no gene match: 4. The chain's CDR3 is CASSLVAGGGEQFF. CDR3 nucleotides: TGTGCCAGCAGCTTGGTAGCGGGAGGGGGTGAGCAGTTCTTC.